This TCR beta chain came from a study of T cells in Graves' hyperthyroidism and ophthalmopathy. Study information: Prior to any treatment, at the point of initial diagnosis, peripheral blood was collected.

This clonotype was counted only a few times. Its antigen is currently unknown. Germline loops: CDR1 ENHRY, CDR2 SYGVKD. The CDR3 sequence is 13 residues long. Trimming took off 6 bases at V and 4 bases at J, with 11 bases between the two ends. The CDR3 regions of TCR beta were amplified from RNA transcripts. A set of HTBI primers served as the primers for a first-round RT-PCR of the TCR CDR3. One entry per CDR3 protein, called by TCRdb with MiXCR from the multiplex PCR reads. The top ten clones hold around 7.7% of a sample with hundreds of thousands of distinct CDR3 sequences, 15% to 19% of them seen once. Those with hyperthyroidism were 18 to 65 years old, newly diagnosed, and ill for under 2 months. The diagnoses drew upon clinical symptoms, serum thyroxine and TRAb, thyroid ultrasound and orbital computed tomography. Points from the study as a whole: Before onset, ophthalmopathy was predicted by the model a median about six months earlier.

The material sequenced was blood. This TCR derives from a woman younger than 30 with Graves' hyperthyroidism. The rearrangement links TRBV10-3 to TRBJ2-3; tentative D call: TRBD1 (5 bases). CDR3 coding DNA: TGTGCCATCAGAGACGACAGATCAGATACGCAGTATTTT. Its translation is CAIRDDRSDTQYF.